The clone carrying this TCR beta chain came up a few times. These data come from a study of blood T cell repertoires in COVID-19. This CDR3 is built from 20 residues. Trimming at V came to 5 bases and at J to 0 bases, leaving 17 bases not matched to a gene. Germline V gene data show CDR1 as PRHDT and CDR2 as FYEKMQ (reference sequence). TCRdb's copy holds only in-frame clones and misses some; the assay was immunoSEQ multiplex PCR. Among 300,000 to 350,000 clones listed, approximately 88% were seen once. The sequence was collected from a woman under 30 who had recovered from COVID-19. The genes are TRBV13 and TRBJ2-3, with 10 positions matching TRBD2. Sequencing was performed on PBMCs or T cells enriched from blood (not recorded which). The CDR3 sequence is CASSKPGGSGGTTSTDTQYF. DNA of the CDR3: TGTGCCAGCAGCAAACCAGGGGGTAGCGGGGGGACAACTAGCACAGATACGCAGTATTTT.